Detailed here is one T cell receptor beta chain. What it binds is not known. The sample is drawn from a study of cytomegalovirus exposure and HLA in healthy donors. Study outcomes and limitations: Near-uniform donor sequencing depth was presumed by presence/absence analyses.

PCR involved 60 Vbeta and 13 Jbeta primers. Only in-frame clones appear in the TCRdb table, and some are missing; sequencing was by immunoSEQ multiplex PCR. The sample includes about 70,000 clones, 86% of them seen just once. This clonotype was obtained from a woman aged 25 to 45 in good health and CMV-seronegative. The source material was PBMCs.

The CDR3 nucleotides are TGTGCCAGTAGTATTGGGGCTAGCGGGACGATCTCCTACGAGCAGTACTTC. Its translation is CASSIGASGTISYEQYF. This chain connects TRBV19 to TRBJ2-7, with TRBD2 matching 9 bases. Trimming cost V 3 bases and J 0 bases; bases outside gene matches: 9. Germline CDR1 reads LNHDA; CDR2 reads SQIVND (reference sequence). There are 17 residues in the CDR3.